What follows are 5 T cell receptor beta chains derived from one specimen sequenced in a study of CD8 T cells in ankylosing spondylitis. Study-level findings and limits: Ankylosing spondylitis blood seemed to carry a telltale TCR beta motif made of fewer than ten highly homologous variants.

Their specific antigens are unknown. Using its own MiXCR run on the 5' RACE reads, TCRdb lists one record per CDR3 protein. The sample lists some 330,000 distinct CDR3 sequences; roughly 8% were seen once. The specimen was blood, either unsorted or a sorted T cell fraction (not recorded which). All receptors derive from a male donor with ankylosing spondylitis.

This clonotype was picked up many times. J is TRBJ2-1 and V is TRBV7-9; no definite D call. Germline CDR1 is SEHNR and CDR2 is FQNEAQ (reference sequence). Trimming stripped 3 bases from V and 2 bases from J, with 2 bases between. This CDR3 has 12 residues. DNA for the CDR3: TGTGCCAGCAGCTTCCCCTACAATGAGCAGTTCTTC. This translates into CASSFPYNEQFF.

The rearrangement links TRBV28 to TRBJ2-1, with D possibly matching TRBD2 (5 bases). Between the trimmed V and J ends, which lost 2 bases and 8 bases, there was a span of 10 bases. The CDR3 extends over 13 amino acids. The germline V gene encodes CDR1 MDHEN and CDR2 SYDVKM. The CDR3 DNA is TGTGCCAGCAGTTTAGTTGACTATCATGAGCAGTTCTTC. This codes for CASSLVDYHEQFF.

This clonotype was counted a few times. This chain connects TRBV2 to TRBJ1-5; D gene uncertain. This CDR3 is built from 13 residues. The ends were cut back, 9 bases at V and 0 bases at J, with 9 bases in the middle. Germline-derived CDR1 and CDR2 are SNHLY and FYNNEI. CDR3 in DNA: TGTGCCAGTGCAATATATAGCAATCAGCCCCAGCATTTT. Amino acid sequence: CASAIYSNQPQHF.

The CDR3 sequence: CASSPSGVASYEQYF. CDR3 sequence (DNA): TGTGCCAGCAGTCCGAGCGGGGTTGCCTCCTACGAGCAGTACTTC. The chain couples TRBV6-2 or TRBV6-3 to TRBJ2-7; TRBD2 matches at 7 bases. The CDR3 extends over 15 amino acids. Unmatched junction bases numbered 7, after V lost 5 bases and J lost 0 bases. Germline V gives CDR1 MNHEY, CDR2 SVGEGT.

This clonotype was detected a few times. The gene calls are TRBV5-6 and TRBJ2-1; 8 bases map to TRBD1. This CDR3 region has 15 residues. The V and J ends lost 4 bases and 3 bases, in that order; junction bases with no gene match: 6. The germline CDR1 and CDR2 sequences are SGHDT and YYEEEE. The CDR3: CASSVGQGNYNEQFF. DNA of the CDR3: TGTGCCAGCAGCGTCGGACAGGGTAACTACAATGAGCAGTTCTTC.